The rows below give T cell receptor beta chains drawn from one sample of a study of graft-versus-host responses after intestinal transplantation. No antigen is known for these receptors. Generated by immunoSEQ multiplex PCR, the TCRdb table keeps only in-frame clones and is missing some. The repertoire includes 62,000 or so clones, approximately 90% of them detected once, and roughly 1.5% sits in the top ten. The sequencing here drew on unstimulated CD8+ T cells sorted from spleen or lymph node cells, taken before transplant. These receptors all come from a human donor who was the organ donor for an intestinal transplant. Both conserved end residues are trimmed from each CDR3.

V	CDR3
TRBV4-3	ASSPGTSTPGAF
TRBV28	ASSETADTQY
TRBV6-5	ASSSPGEDEKLF
TRBV7-2	ASSLNYGNEQF
TRBV27	AAGNTEAF
TRBV28	ASSSTSGRSSYNEQF
TRBV5-6	ASSSGQGGYEQY
TRBV27	ASSRTGNTGELF
TRBV13	ASSPQGLAASTDTQY
TRBV7-2	ASSLQGFAGYGYT
TRBV7-9	ASSLGLAEETQY
TRBV7-9	ASSLSTGPPGYT
TRBV28	ASTSSYEQY
TRBV2	ASSDGQGAYEQY
TRBV15	ATSGRGFHEQY